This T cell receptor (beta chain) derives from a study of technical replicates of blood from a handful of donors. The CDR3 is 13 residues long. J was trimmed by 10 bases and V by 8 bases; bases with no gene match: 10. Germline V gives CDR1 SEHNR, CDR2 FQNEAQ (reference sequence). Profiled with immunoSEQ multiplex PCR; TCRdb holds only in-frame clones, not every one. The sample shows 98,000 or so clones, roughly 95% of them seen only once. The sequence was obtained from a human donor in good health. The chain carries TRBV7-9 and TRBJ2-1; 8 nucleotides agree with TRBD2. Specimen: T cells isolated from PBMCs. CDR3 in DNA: TGTGCCAGCGGGCGGGAGGACTCTTACGAGCAGTTCTTC. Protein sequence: CASGREDSYEQFF. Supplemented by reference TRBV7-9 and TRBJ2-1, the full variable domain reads DTGVSQNPRHKITKRGQNVTFRCDPISEHNRLYWYRQTLGQGPEFLTYFQNEAQLEKSRLLSDRFSAERPKGSFSTLEIQRTEQGDSAMYLCASGREDSYEQFFGPGTRLTVL.